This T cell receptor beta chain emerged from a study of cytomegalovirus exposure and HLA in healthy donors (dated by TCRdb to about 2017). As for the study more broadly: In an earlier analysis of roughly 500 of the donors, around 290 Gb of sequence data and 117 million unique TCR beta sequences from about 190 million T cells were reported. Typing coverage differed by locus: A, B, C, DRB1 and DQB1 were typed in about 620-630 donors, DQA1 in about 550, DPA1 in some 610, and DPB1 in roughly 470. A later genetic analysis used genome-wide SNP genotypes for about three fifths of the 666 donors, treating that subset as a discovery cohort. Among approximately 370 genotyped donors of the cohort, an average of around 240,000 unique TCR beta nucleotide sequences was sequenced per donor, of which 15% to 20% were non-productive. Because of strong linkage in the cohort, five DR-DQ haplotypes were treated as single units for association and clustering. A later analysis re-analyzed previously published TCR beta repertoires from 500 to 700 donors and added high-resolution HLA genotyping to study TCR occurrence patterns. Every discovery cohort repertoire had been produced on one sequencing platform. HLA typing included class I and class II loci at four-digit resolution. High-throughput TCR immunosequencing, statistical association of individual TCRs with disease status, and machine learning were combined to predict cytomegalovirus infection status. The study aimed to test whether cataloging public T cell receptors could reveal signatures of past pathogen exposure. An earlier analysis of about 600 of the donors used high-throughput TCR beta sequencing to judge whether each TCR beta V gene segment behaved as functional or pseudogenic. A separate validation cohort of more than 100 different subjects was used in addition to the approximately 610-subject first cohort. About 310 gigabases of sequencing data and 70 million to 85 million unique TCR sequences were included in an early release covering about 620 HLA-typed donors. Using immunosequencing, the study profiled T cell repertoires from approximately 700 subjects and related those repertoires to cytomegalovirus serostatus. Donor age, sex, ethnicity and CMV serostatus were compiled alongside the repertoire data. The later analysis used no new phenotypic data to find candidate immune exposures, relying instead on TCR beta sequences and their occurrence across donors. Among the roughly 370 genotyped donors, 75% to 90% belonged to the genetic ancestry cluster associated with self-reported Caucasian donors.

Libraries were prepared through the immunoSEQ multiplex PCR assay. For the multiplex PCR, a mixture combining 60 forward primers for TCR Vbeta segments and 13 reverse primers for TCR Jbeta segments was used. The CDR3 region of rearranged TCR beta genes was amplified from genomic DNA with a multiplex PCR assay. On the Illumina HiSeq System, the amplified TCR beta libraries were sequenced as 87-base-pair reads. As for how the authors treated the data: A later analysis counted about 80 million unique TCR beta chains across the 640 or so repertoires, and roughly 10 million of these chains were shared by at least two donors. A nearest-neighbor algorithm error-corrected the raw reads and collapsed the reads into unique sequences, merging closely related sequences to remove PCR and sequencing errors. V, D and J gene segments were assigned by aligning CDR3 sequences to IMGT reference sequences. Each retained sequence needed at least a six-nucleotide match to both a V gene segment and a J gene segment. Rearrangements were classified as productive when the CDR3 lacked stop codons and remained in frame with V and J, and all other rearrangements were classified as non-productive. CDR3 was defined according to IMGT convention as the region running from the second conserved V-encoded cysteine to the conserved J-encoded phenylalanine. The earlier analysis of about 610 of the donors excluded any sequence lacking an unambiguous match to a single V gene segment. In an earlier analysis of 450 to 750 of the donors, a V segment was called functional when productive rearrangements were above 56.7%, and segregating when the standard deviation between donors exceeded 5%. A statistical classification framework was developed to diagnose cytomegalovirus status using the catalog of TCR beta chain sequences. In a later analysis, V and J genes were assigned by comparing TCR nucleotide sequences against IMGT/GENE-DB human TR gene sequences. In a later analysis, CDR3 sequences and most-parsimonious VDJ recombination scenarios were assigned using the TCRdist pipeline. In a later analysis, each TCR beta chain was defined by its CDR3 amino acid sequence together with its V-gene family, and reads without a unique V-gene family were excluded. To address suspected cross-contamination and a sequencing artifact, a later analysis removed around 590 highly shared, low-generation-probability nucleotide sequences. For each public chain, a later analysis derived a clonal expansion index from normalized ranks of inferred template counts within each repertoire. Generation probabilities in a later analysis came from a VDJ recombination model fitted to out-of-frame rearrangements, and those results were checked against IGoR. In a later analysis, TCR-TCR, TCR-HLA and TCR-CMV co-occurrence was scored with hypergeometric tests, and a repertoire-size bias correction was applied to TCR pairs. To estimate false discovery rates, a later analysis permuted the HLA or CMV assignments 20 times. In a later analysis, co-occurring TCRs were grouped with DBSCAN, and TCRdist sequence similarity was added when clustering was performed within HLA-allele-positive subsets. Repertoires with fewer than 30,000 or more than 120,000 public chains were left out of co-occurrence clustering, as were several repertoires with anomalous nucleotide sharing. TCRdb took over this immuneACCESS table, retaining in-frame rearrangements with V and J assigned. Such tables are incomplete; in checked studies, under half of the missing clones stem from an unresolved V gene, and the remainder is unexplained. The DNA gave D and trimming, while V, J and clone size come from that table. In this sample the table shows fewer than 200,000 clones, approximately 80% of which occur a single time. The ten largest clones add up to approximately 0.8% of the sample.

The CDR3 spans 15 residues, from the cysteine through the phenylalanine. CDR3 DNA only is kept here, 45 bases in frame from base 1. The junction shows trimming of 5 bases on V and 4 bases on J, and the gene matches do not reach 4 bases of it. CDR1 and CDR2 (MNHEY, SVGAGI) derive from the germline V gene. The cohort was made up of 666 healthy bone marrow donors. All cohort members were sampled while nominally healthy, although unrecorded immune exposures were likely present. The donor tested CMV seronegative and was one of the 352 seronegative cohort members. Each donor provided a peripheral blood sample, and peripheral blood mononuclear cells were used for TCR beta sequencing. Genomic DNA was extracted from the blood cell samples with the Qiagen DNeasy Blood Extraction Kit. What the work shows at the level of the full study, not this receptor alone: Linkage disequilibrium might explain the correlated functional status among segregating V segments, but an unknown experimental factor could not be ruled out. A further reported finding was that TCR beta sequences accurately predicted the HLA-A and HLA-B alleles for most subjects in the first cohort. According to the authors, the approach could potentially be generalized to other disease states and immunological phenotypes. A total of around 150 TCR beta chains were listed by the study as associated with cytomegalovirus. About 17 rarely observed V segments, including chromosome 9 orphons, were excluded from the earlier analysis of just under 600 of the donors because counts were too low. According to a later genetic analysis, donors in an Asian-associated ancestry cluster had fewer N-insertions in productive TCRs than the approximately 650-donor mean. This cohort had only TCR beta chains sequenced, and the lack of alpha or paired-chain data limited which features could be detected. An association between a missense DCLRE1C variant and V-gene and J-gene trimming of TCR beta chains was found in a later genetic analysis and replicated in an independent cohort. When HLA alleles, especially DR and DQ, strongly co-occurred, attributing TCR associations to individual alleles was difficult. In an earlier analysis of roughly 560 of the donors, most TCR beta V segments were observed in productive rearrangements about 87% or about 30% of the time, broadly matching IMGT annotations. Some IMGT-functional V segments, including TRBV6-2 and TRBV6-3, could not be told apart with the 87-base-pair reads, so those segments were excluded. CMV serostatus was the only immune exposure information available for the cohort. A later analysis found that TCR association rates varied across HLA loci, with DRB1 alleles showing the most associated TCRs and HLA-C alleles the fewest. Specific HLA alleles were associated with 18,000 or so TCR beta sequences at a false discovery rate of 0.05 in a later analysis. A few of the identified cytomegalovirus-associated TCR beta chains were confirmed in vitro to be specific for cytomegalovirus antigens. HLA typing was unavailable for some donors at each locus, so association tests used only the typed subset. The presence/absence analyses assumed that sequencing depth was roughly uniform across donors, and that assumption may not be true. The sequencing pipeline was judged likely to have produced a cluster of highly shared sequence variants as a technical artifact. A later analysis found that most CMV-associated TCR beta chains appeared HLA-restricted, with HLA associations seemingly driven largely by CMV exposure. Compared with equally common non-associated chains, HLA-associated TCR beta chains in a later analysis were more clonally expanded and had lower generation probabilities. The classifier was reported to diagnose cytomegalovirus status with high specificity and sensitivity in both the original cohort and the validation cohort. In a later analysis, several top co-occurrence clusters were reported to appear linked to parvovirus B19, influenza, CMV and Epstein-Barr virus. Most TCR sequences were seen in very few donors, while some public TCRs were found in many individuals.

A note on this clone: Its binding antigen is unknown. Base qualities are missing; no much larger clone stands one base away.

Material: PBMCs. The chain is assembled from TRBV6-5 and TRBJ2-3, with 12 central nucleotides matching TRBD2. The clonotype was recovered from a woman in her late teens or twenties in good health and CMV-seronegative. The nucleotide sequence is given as TGTGCCAGCAGTAGACTAGCGGGAGTCTCAGATACGCAGTATTTT. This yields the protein CASSRLAGVSDTQYF.